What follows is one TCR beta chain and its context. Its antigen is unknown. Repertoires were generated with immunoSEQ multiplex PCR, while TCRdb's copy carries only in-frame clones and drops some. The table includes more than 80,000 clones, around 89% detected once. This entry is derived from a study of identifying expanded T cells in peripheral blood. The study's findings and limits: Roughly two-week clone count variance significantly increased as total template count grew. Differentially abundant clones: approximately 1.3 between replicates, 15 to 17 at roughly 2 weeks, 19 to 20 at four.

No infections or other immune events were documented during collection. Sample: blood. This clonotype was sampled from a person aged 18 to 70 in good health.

This CDR3 is CATNSGGKTQYF. The DNA for the CDR3 is TGTGCCACAAATAGCGGGGGGAAGACCCAGTACTTC. This sequence joins TRBV19 and TRBJ2-5; TRBD2 matches at 10 bases. Per germline, CDR1 LNHDA and CDR2 SQIVND (reference sequence). The junction had 5 bases not matched to a gene; V was cut back by 10 bases and J by 6 bases. CDR3 length: 12 amino acids.